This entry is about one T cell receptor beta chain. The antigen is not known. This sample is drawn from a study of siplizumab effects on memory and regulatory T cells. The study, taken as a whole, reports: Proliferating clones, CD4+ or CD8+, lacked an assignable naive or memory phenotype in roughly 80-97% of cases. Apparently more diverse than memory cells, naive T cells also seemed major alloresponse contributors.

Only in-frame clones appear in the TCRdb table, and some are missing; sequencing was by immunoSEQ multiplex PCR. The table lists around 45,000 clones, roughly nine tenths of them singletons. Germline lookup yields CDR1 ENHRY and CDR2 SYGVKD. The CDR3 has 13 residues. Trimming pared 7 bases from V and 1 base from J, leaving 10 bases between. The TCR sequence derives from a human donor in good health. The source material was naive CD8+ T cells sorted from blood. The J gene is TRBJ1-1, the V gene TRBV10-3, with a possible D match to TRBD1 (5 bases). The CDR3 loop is CAIMGRENTEAFF. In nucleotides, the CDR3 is TGTGCCATCATGGGCAGGGAGAACACTGAAGCTTTCTTT.